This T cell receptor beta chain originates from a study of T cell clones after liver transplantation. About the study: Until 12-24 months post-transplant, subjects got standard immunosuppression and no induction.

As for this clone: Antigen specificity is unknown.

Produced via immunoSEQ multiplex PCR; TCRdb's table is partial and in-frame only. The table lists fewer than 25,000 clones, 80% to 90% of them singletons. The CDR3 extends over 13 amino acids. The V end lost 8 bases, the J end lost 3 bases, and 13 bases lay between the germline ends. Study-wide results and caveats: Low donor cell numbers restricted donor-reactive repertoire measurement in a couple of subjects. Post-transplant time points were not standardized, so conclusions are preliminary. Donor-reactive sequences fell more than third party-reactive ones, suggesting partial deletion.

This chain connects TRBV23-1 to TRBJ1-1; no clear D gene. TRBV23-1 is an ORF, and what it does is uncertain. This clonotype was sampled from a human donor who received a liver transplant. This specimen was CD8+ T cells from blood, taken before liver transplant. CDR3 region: CASGTGGDTEAFF. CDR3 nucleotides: TGCGCCAGCGGAACCGGCGGGGACACTGAAGCTTTCTTT.